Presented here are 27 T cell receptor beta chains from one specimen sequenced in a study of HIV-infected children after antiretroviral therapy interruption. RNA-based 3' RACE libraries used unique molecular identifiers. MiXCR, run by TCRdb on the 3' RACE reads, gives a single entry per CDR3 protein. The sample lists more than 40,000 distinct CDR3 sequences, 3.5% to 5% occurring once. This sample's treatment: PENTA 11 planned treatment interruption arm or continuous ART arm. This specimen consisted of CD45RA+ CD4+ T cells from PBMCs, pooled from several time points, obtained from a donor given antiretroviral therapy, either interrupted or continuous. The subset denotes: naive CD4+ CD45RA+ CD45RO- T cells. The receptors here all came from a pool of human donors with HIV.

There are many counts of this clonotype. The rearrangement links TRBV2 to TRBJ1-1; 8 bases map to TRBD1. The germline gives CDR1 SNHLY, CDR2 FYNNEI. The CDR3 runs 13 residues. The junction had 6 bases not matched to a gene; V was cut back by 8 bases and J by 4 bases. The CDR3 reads CASRTGFGTEAFF. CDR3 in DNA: TGTGCCAGCCGGACAGGGTTTGGCACTGAAGCTTTCTTT.

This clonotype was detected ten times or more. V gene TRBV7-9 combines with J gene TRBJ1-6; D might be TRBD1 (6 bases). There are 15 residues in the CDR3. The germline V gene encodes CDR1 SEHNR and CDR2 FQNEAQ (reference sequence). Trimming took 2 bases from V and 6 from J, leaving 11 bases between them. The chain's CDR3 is CASSLQGRGNSPLHF. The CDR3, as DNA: TGTGCCAGCAGCTTACAAGGCAGGGGTAATTCACCCCTCCACTTT.

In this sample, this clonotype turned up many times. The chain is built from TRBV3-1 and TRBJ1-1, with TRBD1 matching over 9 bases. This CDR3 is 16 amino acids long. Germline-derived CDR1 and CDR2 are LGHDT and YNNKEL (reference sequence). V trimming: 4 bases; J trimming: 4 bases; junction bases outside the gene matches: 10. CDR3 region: CASSPPGTGSSTEAFF. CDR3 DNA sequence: TGTGCCAGCAGCCCGCCCGGGACAGGGTCAAGCACTGAAGCTTTCTTT. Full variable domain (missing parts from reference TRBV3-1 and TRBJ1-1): DTAVSQTPKYLVTQMGNDKSIKCEQNLGHDTMYWYKQDSKKFLKIMFSYNNKELIINETVPNRFSPKSPDKAHLNLHINSLELGDSAVYFCASSPPGTGSSTEAFFGQGTRLTVV.

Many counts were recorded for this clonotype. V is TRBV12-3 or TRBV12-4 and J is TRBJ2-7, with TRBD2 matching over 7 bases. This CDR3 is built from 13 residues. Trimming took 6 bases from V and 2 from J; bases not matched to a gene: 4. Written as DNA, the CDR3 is TGTGCCAGCAGCATGGGACTAACCTACGAGCAGTACTTC. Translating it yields CASSMGLTYEQYF.

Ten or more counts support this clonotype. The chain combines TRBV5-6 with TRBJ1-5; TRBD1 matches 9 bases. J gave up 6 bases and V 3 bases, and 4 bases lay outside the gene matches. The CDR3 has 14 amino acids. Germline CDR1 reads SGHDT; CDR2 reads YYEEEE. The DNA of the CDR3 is TGTGCCAGCAGCTCGGACAGGGGTAGTCAGCCCCAGCATTTT. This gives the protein CASSSDRGSQPQHF.

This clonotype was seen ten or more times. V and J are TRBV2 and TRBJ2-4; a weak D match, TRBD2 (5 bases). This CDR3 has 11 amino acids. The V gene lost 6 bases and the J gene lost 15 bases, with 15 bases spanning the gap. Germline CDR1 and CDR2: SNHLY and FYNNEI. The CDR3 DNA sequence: TGTGCCAGCAGGGAGGCCGGCGCTCGGTACTTC. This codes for CASREAGARYF.

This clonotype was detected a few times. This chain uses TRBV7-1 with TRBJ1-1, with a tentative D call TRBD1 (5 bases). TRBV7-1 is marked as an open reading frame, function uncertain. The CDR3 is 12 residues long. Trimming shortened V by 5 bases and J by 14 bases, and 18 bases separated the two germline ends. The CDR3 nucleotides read TGTGCCAGCAGCCTCGCTGACAGCGAATCCTTCTTT. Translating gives CASSLADSESFF.

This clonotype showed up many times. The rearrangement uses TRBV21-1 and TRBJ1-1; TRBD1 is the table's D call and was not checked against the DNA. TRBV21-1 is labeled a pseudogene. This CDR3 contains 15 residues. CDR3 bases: TGTGCCAGCAGCAAAAAGATAATGAGCAGGGCTGAAGCTTTCTTT. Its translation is CASSKKIMSRAEAFF.

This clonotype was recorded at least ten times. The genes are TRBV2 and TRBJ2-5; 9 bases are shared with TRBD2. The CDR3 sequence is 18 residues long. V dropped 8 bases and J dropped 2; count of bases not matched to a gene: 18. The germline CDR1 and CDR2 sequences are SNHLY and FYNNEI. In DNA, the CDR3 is TGTGCCAGCGCGGACCTGGAATTTCGCGGGGGGGAGCAAGAGACCCAGTACTTC. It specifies CASADLEFRGGEQETQYF.

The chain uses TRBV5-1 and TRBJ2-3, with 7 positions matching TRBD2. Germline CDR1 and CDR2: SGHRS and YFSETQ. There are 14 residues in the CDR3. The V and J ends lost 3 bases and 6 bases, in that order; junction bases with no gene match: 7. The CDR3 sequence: CASSWTRWADTQYF. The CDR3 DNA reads TGCGCCAGCAGCTGGACTAGGTGGGCGGATACGCAGTATTTT.

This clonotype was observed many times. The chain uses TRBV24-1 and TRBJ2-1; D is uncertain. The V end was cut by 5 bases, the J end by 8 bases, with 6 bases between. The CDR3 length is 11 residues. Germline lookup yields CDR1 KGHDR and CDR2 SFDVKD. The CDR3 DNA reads TGTGCCACCAGTGTTGGGTATGAGCAGTTCTTC. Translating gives CATSVGYEQFF.

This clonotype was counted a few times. DNA of the CDR3: TGTGCCAGTAGTCCAACGACTAGCGGGGGGAAGGATGAGCAGTTCTTC. Protein product: CASSPTTSGGKDEQFF. This chain connects TRBV19 to TRBJ2-1, with 13 bases fitting TRBD2. Germline CDR1 and CDR2: LNHDA and SQIVND (reference sequence). This CDR3 is built from 16 residues. V was pared by 5 bases and J by 8 bases, with 9 bases of the junction left unmatched.

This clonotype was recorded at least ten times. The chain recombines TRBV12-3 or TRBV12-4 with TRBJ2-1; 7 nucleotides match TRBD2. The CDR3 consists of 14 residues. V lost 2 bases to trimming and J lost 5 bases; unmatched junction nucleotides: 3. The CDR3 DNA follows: TGTGCCAGCAGTTTACCGGGGAGGGACAATGAGCAGTTCTTC. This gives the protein CASSLPGRDNEQFF.

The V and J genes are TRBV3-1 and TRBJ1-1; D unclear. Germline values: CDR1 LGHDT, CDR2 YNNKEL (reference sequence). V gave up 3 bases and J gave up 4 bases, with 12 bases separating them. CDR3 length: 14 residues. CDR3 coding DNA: TGTGCCAGCAGCCAGGACGCGGGGAGCACTGAAGCTTTCTTT. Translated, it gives CASSQDAGSTEAFF.

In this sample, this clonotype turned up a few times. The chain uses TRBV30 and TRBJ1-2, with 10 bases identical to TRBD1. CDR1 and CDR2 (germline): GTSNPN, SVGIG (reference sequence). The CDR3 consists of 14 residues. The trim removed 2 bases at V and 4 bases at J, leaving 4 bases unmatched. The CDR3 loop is CAWSLGQGPYGYTF. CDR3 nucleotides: TGTGCCTGGAGTCTGGGACAGGGGCCCTATGGCTACACCTTC.

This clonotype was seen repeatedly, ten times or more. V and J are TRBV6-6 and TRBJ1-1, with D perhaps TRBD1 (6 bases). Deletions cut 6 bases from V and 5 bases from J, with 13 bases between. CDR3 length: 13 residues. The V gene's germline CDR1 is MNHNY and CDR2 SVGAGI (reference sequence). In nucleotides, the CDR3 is TGTGCCAGCAGATTAGGACAGAAAACTGAAGCTTTCTTT. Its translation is CASRLGQKTEAFF.

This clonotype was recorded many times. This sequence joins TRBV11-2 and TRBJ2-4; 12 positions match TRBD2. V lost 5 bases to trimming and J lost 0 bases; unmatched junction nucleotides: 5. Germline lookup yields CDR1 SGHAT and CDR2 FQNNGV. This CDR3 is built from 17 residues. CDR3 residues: CASSRGLAGIAKNIQYF. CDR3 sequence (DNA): TGTGCCAGCAGCCGTGGACTAGCGGGGATAGCCAAAAACATTCAGTACTTC.

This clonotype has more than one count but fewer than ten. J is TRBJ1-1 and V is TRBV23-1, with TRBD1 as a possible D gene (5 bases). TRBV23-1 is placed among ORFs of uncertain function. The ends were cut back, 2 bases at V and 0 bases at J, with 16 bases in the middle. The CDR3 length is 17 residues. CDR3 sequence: CASSQPNDEGMNTEAFF. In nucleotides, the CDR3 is TGCGCCAGCAGTCAACCCAACGACGAGGGGATGAACACTGAAGCTTTCTTT.

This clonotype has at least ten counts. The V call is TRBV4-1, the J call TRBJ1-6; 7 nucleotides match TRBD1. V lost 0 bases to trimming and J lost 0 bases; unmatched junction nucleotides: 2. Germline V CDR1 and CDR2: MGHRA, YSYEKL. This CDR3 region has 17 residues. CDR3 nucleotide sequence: TGCGCCAGCAGCCAAGAGAACAGGGGCTCCTATAATTCACCCCTCCACTTT. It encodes CASSQENRGSYNSPLHF.

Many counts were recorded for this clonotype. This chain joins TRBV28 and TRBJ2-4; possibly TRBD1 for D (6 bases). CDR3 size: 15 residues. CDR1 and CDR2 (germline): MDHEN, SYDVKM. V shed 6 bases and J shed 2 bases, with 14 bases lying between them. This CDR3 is CASSGQPSTKNIQYF. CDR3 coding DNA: TGTGCCAGCAGCGGACAGCCGAGTACCAAAAACATTCAGTACTTC.

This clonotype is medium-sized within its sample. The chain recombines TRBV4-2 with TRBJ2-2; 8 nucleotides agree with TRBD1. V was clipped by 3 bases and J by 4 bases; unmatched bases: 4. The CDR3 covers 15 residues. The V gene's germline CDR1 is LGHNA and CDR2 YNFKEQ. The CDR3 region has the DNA TGTGCCAGCAGCCAGGAGACAGGGGCCACCGGGGAGCTGTTTTTT. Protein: CASSQETGATGELFF.

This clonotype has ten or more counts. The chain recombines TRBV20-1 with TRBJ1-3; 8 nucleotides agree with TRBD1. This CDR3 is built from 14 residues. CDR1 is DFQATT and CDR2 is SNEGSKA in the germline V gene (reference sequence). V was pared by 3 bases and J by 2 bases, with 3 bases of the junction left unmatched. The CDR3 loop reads CSARRQGTGNTIYF. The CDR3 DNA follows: TGCAGTGCTAGGAGACAGGGGACTGGAAACACCATATATTTT.

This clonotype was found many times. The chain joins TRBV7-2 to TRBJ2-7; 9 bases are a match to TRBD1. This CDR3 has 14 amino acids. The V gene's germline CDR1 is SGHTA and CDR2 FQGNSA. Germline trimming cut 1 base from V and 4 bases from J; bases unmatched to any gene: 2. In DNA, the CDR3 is TGTGCCAGCAGCTTAGTACAGGGGGCTTACGAGCAGTACTTC. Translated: CASSLVQGAYEQYF. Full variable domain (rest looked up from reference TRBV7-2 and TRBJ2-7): GAGVSQSPSNKVTEKGKDVELRCDPISGHTALYWYRQSLGQGLEFLIYFQGNSAPDKSGLPSDRFSAERTGGSVSTLTIQRTQQEDSAVYLCASSLVQGAYEQYFGPGTRLTVT.

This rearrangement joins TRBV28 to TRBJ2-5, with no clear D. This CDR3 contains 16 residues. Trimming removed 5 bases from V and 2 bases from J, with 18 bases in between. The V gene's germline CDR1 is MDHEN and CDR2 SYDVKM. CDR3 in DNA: TGTGCCAGCAGTCCTTCTCCATGGAGACAACAAGAGACCCAGTACTTC. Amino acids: CASSPSPWRQQETQYF.

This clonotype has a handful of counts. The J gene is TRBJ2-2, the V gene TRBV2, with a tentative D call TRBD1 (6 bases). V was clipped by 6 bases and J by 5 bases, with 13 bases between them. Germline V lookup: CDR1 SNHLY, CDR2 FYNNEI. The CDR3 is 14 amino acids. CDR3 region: CASSPIGGTGELFF. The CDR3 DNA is TGTGCCAGCAGCCCGATAGGGGGAACCGGGGAGCTGTTTTTT.

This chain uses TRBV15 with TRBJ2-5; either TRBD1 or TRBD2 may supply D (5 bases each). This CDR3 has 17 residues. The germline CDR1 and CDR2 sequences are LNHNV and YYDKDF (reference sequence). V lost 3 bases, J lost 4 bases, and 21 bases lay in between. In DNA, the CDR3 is TGTGCCACCAGCAGGTGGAGTGGGACCCAGCAGGGAGAGACCCAGTACTTC. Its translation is CATSRWSGTQQGETQYF.

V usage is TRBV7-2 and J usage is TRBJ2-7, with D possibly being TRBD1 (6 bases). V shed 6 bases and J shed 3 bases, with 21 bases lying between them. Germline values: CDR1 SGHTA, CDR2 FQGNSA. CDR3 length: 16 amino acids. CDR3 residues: CASRATGTKNYYEQYF. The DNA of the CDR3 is TGTGCCAGCAGGGCAACCGGGACAAAAAACTACTACGAGCAGTACTTC.